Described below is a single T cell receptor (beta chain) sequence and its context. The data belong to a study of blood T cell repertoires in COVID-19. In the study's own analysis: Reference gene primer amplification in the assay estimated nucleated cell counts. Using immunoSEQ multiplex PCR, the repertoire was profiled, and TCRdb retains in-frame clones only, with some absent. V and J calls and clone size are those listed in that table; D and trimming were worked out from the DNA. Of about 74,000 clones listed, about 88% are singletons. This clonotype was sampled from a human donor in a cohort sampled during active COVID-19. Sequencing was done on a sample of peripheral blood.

DNA for the CDR3: TGTGCCAGCAGTCCACGGTTGGGCTCGGCCTCTGAAGCTTTCTTT. The encoded protein is CASSPRLGSASEAFF. The V and J genes are TRBV28 and TRBJ1-1; D is unresolved. The V gene lost 5 bases and the J gene lost 6 bases, with 19 bases spanning the gap. Germline CDR1 is MDHEN and CDR2 is SYDVKM. The CDR3 sequence is 15 residues long.